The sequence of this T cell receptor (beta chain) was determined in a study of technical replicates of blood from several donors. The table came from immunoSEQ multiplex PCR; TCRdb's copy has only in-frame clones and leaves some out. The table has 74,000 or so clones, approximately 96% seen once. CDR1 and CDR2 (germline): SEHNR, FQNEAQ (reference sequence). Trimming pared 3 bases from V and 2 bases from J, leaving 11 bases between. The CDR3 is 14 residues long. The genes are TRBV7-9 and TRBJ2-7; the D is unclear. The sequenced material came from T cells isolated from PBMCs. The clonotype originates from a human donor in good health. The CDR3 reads CASSFSHRPYEQYF. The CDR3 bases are TGTGCCAGCAGCTTTTCCCACAGACCCTACGAGCAGTACTTC.